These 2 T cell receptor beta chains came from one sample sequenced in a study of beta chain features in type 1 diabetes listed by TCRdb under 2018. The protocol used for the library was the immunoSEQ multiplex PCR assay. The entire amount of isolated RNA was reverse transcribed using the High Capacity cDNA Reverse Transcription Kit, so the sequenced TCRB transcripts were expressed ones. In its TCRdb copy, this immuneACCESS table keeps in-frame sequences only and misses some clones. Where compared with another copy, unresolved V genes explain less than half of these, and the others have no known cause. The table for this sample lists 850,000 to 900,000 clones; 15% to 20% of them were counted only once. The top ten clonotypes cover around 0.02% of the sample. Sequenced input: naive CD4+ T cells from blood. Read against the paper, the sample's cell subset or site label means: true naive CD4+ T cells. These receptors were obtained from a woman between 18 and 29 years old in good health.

The CDR3 DNA is TGTGCCAGCAGTTACTCGAGTACGACAGCTACAGATGGCTACACCTTC. Translating it yields CASSYSSTTATDGYTF. The rearrangement links TRBV6-6 to TRBJ1-2; D possibly corresponds to TRBD1 (5 bases). Germline loops: CDR1 MNHNY, CDR2 SVGAGI (reference sequence). The CDR3 consists of 16 residues. With 0 bases removed from V and 6 bases from J, the gap between germline ends came to 17 bases.

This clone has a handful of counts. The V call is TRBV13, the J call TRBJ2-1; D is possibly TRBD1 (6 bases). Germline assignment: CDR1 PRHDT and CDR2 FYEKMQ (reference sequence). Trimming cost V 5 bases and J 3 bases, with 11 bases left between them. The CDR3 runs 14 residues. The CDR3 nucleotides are TGTGCCAGCAGCCCTGGACAGTTCTACAATGAGCAGTTCTTC. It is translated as CASSPGQFYNEQFF.